This entry concerns a single T cell receptor beta chain. Its antigen remains undetermined. Base qualities are not provided; no much larger clone lies one nucleotide away. Libraries were prepared through the immunoSEQ multiplex PCR assay. TCRdb took this table from immuneACCESS and kept in-frame rearrangements with V and J called. Such tables lack part of the clones; where checked against another copy, unresolved V genes explain under half of the gap, and the rest is unexplained. The table for this sample lists roughly 88,000 clones; around 82% of them were counted only once. Of the sample, around 0.9% is held by the ten largest clones. This entry belongs to a study of radiotherapy plus CTLA-4 blockade in lung cancer listed by TCRdb under 2018. About the full investigation: Among the enrolled patients, about 19% had an objective response, and 25% to 40% reached disease control. General findings and caveats noted by the study authors: After treatment with radiotherapy and ipilimumab, TCR clones that originated in tumors expanded in peripheral blood. The strongest predictors of response, as reported, were early dynamic changes in blood T cell clones along with a rise in serum interferon-beta after radiation.

The study tested focal radiation therapy combined with CTLA-4 blockade (ipilimumab) in patients with chemo-refractory metastatic non-small-cell lung cancer. The V and J ends are trimmed by 7 bases and 5 bases, leaving 8 bases between them. Spanning cysteine to phenylalanine, the CDR3 consists of 11 amino acids. Only the CDR3 DNA stays, 33 bases, in frame from base 1. The CDR1 and CDR2 encoded by the germline V gene (reference sequence) are DFQATT and SNEGSKA. This TCR was sampled from a human donor with non-small cell lung cancer who had stable disease on radiotherapy plus ipilimumab. The sample was peripheral blood, taken from a patient treated with radiotherapy plus ipilimumab. This receptor chain uses TRBV20-1 and TRBJ2-2; no D segment can be confidently identified. The CDR3: CSVDATGELFF. The nucleotides read TGCAGTGTCGATGCGACCGGGGAGCTGTTTTTT.